This T cell receptor (beta chain) was retrieved from a study of low-dose radiotherapy and immunotherapy resistance in tumors. About the study: Treatment consisted of nivolumab 240 mg every two weeks and ipilimumab 1 mg/kg every six weeks, given intravenously to patients. From cycle 1 day 1, patients took oral aspirin 300 mg every day for four cycles.

This CDR3 is 16 amino acids long. Trimming took 0 bases from V and 7 from J, leaving 16 bases between them. The germline CDR1 and CDR2 sequences are LGHNA and YNFKEQ. With TRAV- and TRBV-specific primers, first-strand cDNA was made, covering the alpha and beta chains. Amplification of TCRs used a constant-region primer and V-primer adapter for roughly 21 PCR cycles. TCRdb re-called the reads through MiXCR, storing one row per CDR3 protein. This table has 65,000 to 90,000 distinct CDR3 sequences, around 18% appearing once. As for time point: before trial treatment. Donors were given nivolumab, ipilimumab, aspirin, low-dose cyclophosphamide and low-dose radiotherapy. Each patient who was eligible had an advanced solid tumor with no tumor-infiltrating lymphocytes.

This specimen consisted of PBMCs, obtained before treatment. The receptor was derived from a male donor with prostate cancer. The chain employs TRBV4-2 and TRBJ2-1; D unresolved. CDR3 bases: TGTGCCAGCAGCCAAGATCAATTTCCCTACATTAATGAGCAGTTCTTC. This codes for CASSQDQFPYINEQFF.